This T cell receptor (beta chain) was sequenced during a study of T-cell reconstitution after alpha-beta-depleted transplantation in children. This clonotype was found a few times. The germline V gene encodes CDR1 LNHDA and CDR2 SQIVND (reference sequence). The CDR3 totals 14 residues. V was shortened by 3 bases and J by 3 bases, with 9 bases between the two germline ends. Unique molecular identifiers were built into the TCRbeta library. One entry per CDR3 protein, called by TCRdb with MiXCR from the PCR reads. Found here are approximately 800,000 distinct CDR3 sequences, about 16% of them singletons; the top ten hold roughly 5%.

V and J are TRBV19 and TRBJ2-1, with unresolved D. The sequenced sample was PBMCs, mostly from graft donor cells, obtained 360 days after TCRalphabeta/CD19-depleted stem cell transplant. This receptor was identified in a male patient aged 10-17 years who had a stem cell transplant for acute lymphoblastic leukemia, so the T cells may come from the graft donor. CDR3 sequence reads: CASSMRSGYNEQFF. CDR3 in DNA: TGTGCCAGTAGTATGCGGTCTGGCTACAATGAGCAGTTCTTC. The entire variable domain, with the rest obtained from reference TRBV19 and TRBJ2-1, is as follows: DGGITQSPKYLFRKEGQNVTLSCEQNLNHDAMYWYRQDPGQGLRLIYYSQIVNDFQKGDIAEGYSVSREKKESFPLTVTSAQKNPTAFYLCASSMRSGYNEQFFGPGTRLTVL.